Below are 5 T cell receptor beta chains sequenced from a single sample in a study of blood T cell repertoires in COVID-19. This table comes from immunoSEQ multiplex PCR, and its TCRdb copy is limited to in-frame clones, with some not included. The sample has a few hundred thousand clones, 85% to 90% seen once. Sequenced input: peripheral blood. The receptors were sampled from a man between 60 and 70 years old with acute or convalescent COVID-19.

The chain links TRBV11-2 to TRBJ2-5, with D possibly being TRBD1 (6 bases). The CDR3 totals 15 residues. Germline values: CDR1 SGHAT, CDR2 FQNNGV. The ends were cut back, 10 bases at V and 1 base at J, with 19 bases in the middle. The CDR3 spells CATGRQALLQETQYF. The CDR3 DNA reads TGTGCCACCGGAAGACAGGCGCTCCTCCAAGAGACCCAGTACTTC.

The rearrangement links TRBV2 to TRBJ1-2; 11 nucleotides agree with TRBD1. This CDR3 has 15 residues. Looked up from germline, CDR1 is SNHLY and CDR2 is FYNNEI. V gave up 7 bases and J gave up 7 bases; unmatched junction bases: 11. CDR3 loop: CASTIRDRGVSGYTF. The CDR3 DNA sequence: TGTGCCAGCACAATAAGGGACAGGGGGGTGAGTGGCTACACCTTC.

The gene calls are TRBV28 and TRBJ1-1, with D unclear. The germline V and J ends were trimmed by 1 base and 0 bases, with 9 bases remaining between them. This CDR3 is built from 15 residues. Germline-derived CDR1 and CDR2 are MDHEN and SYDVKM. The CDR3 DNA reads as TGTGCCAGCAGTTTATTCGTGAGGATGAACACTGAAGCTTTCTTT. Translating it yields CASSLFVRMNTEAFF.

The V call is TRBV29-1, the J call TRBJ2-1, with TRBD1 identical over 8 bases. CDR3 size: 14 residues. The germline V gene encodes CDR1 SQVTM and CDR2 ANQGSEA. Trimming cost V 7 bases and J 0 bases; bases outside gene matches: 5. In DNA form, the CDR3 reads TGCAGCGGGACAGGGTTAAGCTCCTACAATGAGCAGTTCTTC. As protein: CSGTGLSSYNEQFF.

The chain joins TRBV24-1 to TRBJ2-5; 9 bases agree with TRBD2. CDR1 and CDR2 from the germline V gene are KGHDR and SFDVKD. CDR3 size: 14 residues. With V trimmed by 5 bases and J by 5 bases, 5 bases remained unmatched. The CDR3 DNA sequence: TGTGCCACCAGTGGGCCTAGCGGGATGGAGACCCAGTACTTC. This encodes CATSGPSGMETQYF.